This T cell receptor beta chain was observed in a study of blood T cell repertoires in COVID-19 (dated by TCRdb to 2019 to 2021). About the investigation overall: Samples from collaborators originated in the United States, Italy and Spain and spanned both the acute and convalescent phases of COVID-19. The prospective study material was composed of cDNA or gDNA derived from T cells, B-cell-depleted T cells, or PBMCs. Deeply sampled blood TCRbeta repertoires from subjects exposed to, actively infected with, or recovered from COVID-19 were included in the dataset. The repertoires were released in a freely available public database intended as a resource for research on the immune response to SARS-CoV-2. The samples were drawn from two sources: the first 160 participants of the ongoing ImmuneRACE study, and over 950 subjects contributed by 6 global collaborators. Nearly every sample came with metadata listing a de-identified subject ID, COVID-19 status, age in years and sex. HLA class I and class II types, where available, came from metadata supplied by the sample provider rather than from assay-based typing.

What the authors observed across the whole study: Clinical and demographic metadata were provided uncurated, with the amount varying by source and participant.

TCRbeta CDR3 regions were amplified from genomic DNA by means of the immunoSEQ Assay, a bias-controlled multiplex PCR. The source study handled its data this way. The number of nucleated cells in each sample was estimated by amplification of reference gene primers within the assay. To quantify the absolute abundance of each unique TCRbeta CDR3 rearrangement, sequence reads were collapsed and filtered. For each sample, productive Simpson clonality was calculated as the square root of Simpson's diversity index across productive rearrangements. As stored in TCRdb, this immuneACCESS dataset retains in-frame rearrangements with V and J assigned. A fraction of the clones does not appear; measured against another copy, unresolved V genes explain less than half of the discrepancy, and the remainder lacks a known reason. V and J calls plus clone size are reproduced from that table; the DNA served to infer D and trimming. This sample holds 6,200 or so clones; approximately 70% were observed only once. Around 15% of the sample is held by the ten biggest clonotypes.

Turning to this clone: Its antigen is unknown. No much larger clone exists at a distance of one base, and base qualities are not known.

Collaborating institutions collected whole blood in K2EDTA tubes following their own protocols. Collaborator samples were shipped for TCRbeta analysis as frozen whole blood, isolated PBMCs, or DNA extracted from either sample type. There are 12 amino acids in the CDR3, from cysteine to phenylalanine inclusive. Left in the record is the CDR3 DNA by itself, 36 bases read in frame from the first base. Per the germline V gene, MNHEY is the CDR1 and SVGAGI is the CDR2. V and J are trimmed by 6 bases and 11 bases, and the gene matches miss 8 bases of the junction. The sample consisted of peripheral blood. The source of this sequence is a man in his 60s with acute or convalescent COVID-19. The chain is made from TRBV6-5 and TRBJ1-1, with 8 middle bases fitting TRBD1. The DNA is as follows: TGTGCCAGCAGCTCTGTACAGGGGGGGGCTTTCTTT. It specifies CASSSVQGGAFF.